Below are 27 T cell receptor beta chains sequenced from a single sample in a study of blood T cell repertoires in COVID-19. Data came from immunoSEQ multiplex PCR; TCRdb stores just in-frame clones and leaves some out. The sample lists 230,000 or so clones; 85% to 90% were seen once. Source material: peripheral blood. The receptors here all came from a woman aged 60 to 75 with COVID-19, enrolled during active disease.

The chain is built from TRBV5-1 and TRBJ2-3; the D gene is possibly TRBD1 (5 bases). Germline V CDR1 and CDR2: SGHRS, YFSETQ. Trimming left V 1 base short and J 1 base short, with 10 bases between. This CDR3 is built from 15 residues. The CDR3 reads CASSLKQGGTDTQYF. CDR3 nucleotide sequence: TGCGCCAGCAGCTTGAAGCAGGGTGGCACAGATACGCAGTATTTT.

This sequence joins TRBV5-5 and TRBJ2-5; D is uncertain. The CDR3 runs 11 residues. Germline V gene data show CDR1 as SGHKS and CDR2 as YYEKEE (reference sequence). The ends were cut back, 4 bases at V and 3 bases at J, with 4 bases in the middle. DNA of the CDR3: TGTGCCAGCAGCCCAGAAGAGACCCAGTACTTC. Translating gives CASSPEETQYF.

This rearrangement joins TRBV19 to TRBJ1-3; TRBD1 might be the D (5 bases). The CDR3 has 15 residues. CDR1 is LNHDA, CDR2 SQIVND, per germline (reference sequence). Trimming removed 6 bases at V and 0 bases at J, with 12 bases between. The CDR3 protein is CASRSDNFSGNTIYF. DNA of the CDR3: TGTGCCAGTAGGTCGGACAATTTCTCTGGAAACACCATATATTTT.

The rearrangement links TRBV19 to TRBJ2-2, with a weak D call TRBD1 (6 bases). CDR3 size: 15 residues. V lost 5 bases, J lost 1 base, and 11 bases lay in between. CDR1 and CDR2 from the germline V gene are LNHDA and SQIVND (reference sequence). The DNA for the CDR3 is TGTGCCAGTAGTGTTCTCAGGGGGAACACCGGGGAGCTGTTTTTT. It specifies CASSVLRGNTGELFF.

V gene TRBV4-3 combines with J gene TRBJ2-7; 9 bases map to TRBD1. Trimming took 0 bases from V and 3 from J; bases not matched to a gene: 12. Germline V gene sequence: CDR1 LGHNA, CDR2 YSLEER. CDR3 length equals 18 residues. CDR3 nucleotide sequence: TGCGCCAGCAGCCAAGATTTCAGTGGGGGGACAGGGAGCTACGAGCAGTACTTC. Its protein product is CASSQDFSGGTGSYEQYF.

The chain uses TRBV4-3 and TRBJ1-6; D is ambiguous. The CDR3 is made up of 14 amino acids. From germline, CDR1 is LGHNA and CDR2 YSLEER. Trimming stripped 0 bases from V and 8 bases from J, with 8 bases between. The CDR3 nucleotides are TGCGCCAGCAGCCAAGATGGGCTACATTCACCCCTCCACTTT. This gives the protein CASSQDGLHSPLHF.

This sequence joins TRBV3-1 (or the pseudogene TRBV3-2) and TRBJ2-3; no clear D. V lost 3 bases, J lost 4 bases, and 17 bases lay in between. Germline CDR1 LGHDT, CDR2 YNNKEL (reference sequence). CDR3 size: 16 residues. This chain's CDR3 is CASSHQVAVVPDTQYF. CDR3 DNA sequence: TGTGCCAGCAGCCACCAAGTGGCGGTGGTTCCAGATACGCAGTATTTT.

The V call is TRBV6-2 or TRBV6-3, the J call TRBJ1-2, with 9 bases lining up with TRBD1. The CDR3 has 15 residues. From germline, CDR1 is MNHEY and CDR2 SVGEGT. The V and J ends lost 5 bases and 8 bases, in that order; junction bases with no gene match: 12. The DNA for the CDR3 is TGTGCCAGCAGTCTACAAGGCTGGACAGGGGAAGGCTACACCTTC. Translation: CASSLQGWTGEGYTF.

The chain uses TRBV12-3 or TRBV12-4 and TRBJ1-5; D may be TRBD1 (5 bases). The CDR3 is made up of 13 amino acids. The V end lost 3 bases, the J end lost 5 bases, and 8 bases lay between the germline ends. The CDR3 loop reads CASSLTAHQPQHF. CDR3 DNA sequence: TGTGCCAGCAGTTTGACAGCGCATCAGCCCCAGCATTTT.

V gene TRBV28 combines with J gene TRBJ1-6, with D tentatively TRBD1 (5 bases). CDR3 size: 17 residues. V shed 5 bases and J shed 0 bases, with 14 bases lying between them. Germline V gene lookup returns CDR1 MDHEN and CDR2 SYDVKM. The CDR3 loop is CASSPESRGSYNSPLHF. The CDR3 bases are TGTGCCAGCAGTCCCGAAAGTAGGGGCTCCTATAATTCACCCCTCCACTTT.

This chain connects TRBV10-3 to TRBJ2-7; TRBD1 might be the D (6 bases). CDR1 and CDR2 from the germline V gene are ENHRY and SYGVKD. Deletions cut 3 bases from V and 0 bases from J, with 18 bases between. This CDR3 region has 17 residues. The DNA of the CDR3 is TGTGCCATCAGTGAACCTCGCCGGGACAAGAGCTCCTACGAGCAGTACTTC. It encodes CAISEPRRDKSSYEQYF.

The chain joins TRBV10-3 to TRBJ2-6; TRBD1 agrees at 9 bases. The length of the CDR3 is 19 residues. Germline CDR1 and CDR2: ENHRY and SYGVKD. V dropped 7 bases and J dropped 1; count of bases not matched to a gene: 14. In nucleotides, the CDR3 is TGTGCCATCAATGTGGCCGGGACAGGGAGGTTTTCTGGGGCCAACGTCCTGACTTTC. Amino acid sequence: CAINVAGTGRFSGANVLTF.

The V gene is TRBV18, the J gene TRBJ2-5, with 14 bases that match TRBD2. After removal of 3 bases from V and 2 bases from J, the junction contained 2 bases not matched to a gene. CDR1 KGHSH and CDR2 LQKENI come from the germline V gene. The CDR3 is 16 residues long. CDR3 coding DNA: TGTGCCAGCTCACCTCGACTAGCGGGGGGGCAAGAGACCCAGTACTTC. Protein product: CASSPRLAGGQETQYF.

V usage is TRBV7-9 and J usage is TRBJ2-7, with a possible D match to TRBD1 (5 bases). V lost 2 bases, J lost 2 bases, and 10 bases lay in between. Germline V gives CDR1 SEHNR, CDR2 FQNEAQ (reference sequence). The CDR3 is 14 amino acids. CDR3 sequence (DNA): TGTGCCAGCAGCTTATCCCAGGGCGCCTACGAGCAGTACTTC. Translation: CASSLSQGAYEQYF.

The chain carries TRBV5-6 and TRBJ1-1; D is possibly TRBD1 (5 bases). Germline values: CDR1 SGHDT, CDR2 YYEEEE. Trimming removed 8 bases from V and 3 bases from J, with 20 bases in between. CDR3 length: 15 residues. The CDR3 coding sequence is TGTGCCAGTTCTCCAGGGATACGGGGGGACACTGAAGCTTTCTTT. Its translation: CASSPGIRGDTEAFF.

The gene calls are TRBV7-2 and TRBJ2-5; D possibly corresponds to TRBD1 (5 bases). The germline V and J ends were trimmed by 1 base and 5 bases, with 11 bases remaining between them. The CDR3 runs 14 residues. From germline, CDR1 is SGHTA and CDR2 FQGNSA. As DNA, the CDR3 is TGTGCCAGCAGCTTAGGACCAGCAGGGGAGACCCAGTACTTC. Translating it yields CASSLGPAGETQYF. Combining the CDR3 with reference TRBV7-2 and TRBJ2-5 gives the whole variable domain GAGVSQSPSNKVTEKGKDVELRCDPISGHTALYWYRQSLGQGLEFLIYFQGNSAPDKSGLPSDRFSAERTGGSVSTLTIQRTQQEDSAVYLCASSLGPAGETQYFGPGTRLLVL.

V gene TRBV2 combines with J gene TRBJ1-5; no reliable D call. With 2 bases removed from V and 7 bases from J, the gap between germline ends came to 9 bases. This CDR3 region has 13 residues. The germline V gene encodes CDR1 SNHLY and CDR2 FYNNEI. In DNA, the CDR3 is TGTGCCAGCAGTGAATGGCTTTCCCAGCCCCAGCATTTT. Its translation: CASSEWLSQPQHF.

The chain recombines TRBV18 with TRBJ1-1; the D is unclear. Germline CDR1 KGHSH, CDR2 LQKENI. The V end lost 0 bases, the J end lost 11 bases, and 13 bases lay between the germline ends. The CDR3 has 13 residues. The CDR3 coding sequence is TGTGCCAGCTCACCACCGTCGGCTAGGCGGGCTTTCTTT. Encoded protein: CASSPPSARRAFF.

The V call is TRBV25-1, the J call TRBJ2-7; D is ambiguous. The V end was cut by 4 bases, the J end by 3 bases, with 4 bases between. CDR3 length equals 11 residues. The germline gives CDR1 MGHDK, CDR2 SYGVNS. DNA for the CDR3: TGTGCCAGCAGTGCTATCTACGAGCAGTACTTC. This encodes CASSAIYEQYF.

This sequence joins TRBV7-7 and TRBJ1-6, with D perhaps TRBD1 (6 bases). Germline V gene sequence: CDR1 SSHAT, CDR2 FNYEAQ (reference sequence). The CDR3 has 15 residues. V lost 1 base to trimming and J lost 7 bases, with 11 bases between them. CDR3 coding DNA: TGTGCCAGCAGCTTAGATTCAACAGGGAATTCACCCCTCCACTTT. It yields the protein CASSLDSTGNSPLHF.

The gene calls are TRBV3-1 (or the pseudogene TRBV3-2) and TRBJ2-2, with D hard to call. The germline V gene has CDR1 LGHDT and CDR2 YNNKEL (reference sequence). Trimming left V 4 bases short and J 4 bases short, with 7 bases between. The CDR3 is made up of 13 amino acids. The DNA of the CDR3 is TGTGCCAGCAGCCCTCACAGCACCGGGGAGCTGTTTTTT. Its translation: CASSPHSTGELFF.

The CDR3 sequence: CASLAGGHLNNEQFF. Here the CDR3 DNA reads TGTGCCAGTTTAGCGGGGGGGCACCTAAACAATGAGCAGTTCTTC. The V and J genes are TRBV6-5 and TRBJ2-1; 11 bases are a match to TRBD2. Germline CDR1 and CDR2: MNHEY and SVGAGI. With 9 bases clipped from V and 5 bases from J, the junction kept 9 bases outside the gene matches. CDR3 length: 15 amino acids.

The chain recombines TRBV5-1 with TRBJ2-7; D may be TRBD2 (6 bases). The CDR3 consists of 15 residues. Germline CDR1 SGHRS, CDR2 YFSETQ. V lost 5 bases and J lost 4, with 19 bases in between. The CDR3 DNA is TGCGCCAGCAGGGGGGTCAGAGGGAGGTGGTACGAGCAGTACTTC. The encoded protein is CASRGVRGRWYEQYF.

The gene calls are TRBV7-3 and TRBJ1-2, with 10 bases lining up with TRBD1. The ends lost 2 bases at V and 3 bases at J; junction bases unmatched: 3. The length of the CDR3 is 15 residues. The germline CDR1 and CDR2 sequences are SGHTA and FQGTGA. The CDR3 DNA follows: TGTGCCAGCAGCTTAGAGGGACAGGGGTACTATGGCTACACCTTC. Encoded protein: CASSLEGQGYYGYTF.

The chain links TRBV5-1 to TRBJ1-2; 7 bases line up with TRBD1. CDR3 length: 15 residues. V lost 2 bases and J lost 3; bases outside the gene matches: 7. Germline V gene sequence: CDR1 SGHRS, CDR2 YFSETQ. CDR3 DNA: TGCGCCAGCAGCTTTCTACAGGGGTCTGACTATGGCTACACCTTC. Its translation: CASSFLQGSDYGYTF. Together with reference TRBV5-1 and TRBJ1-2, the CDR3 gives the full variable domain: KAGVTQTPRYLIKTRGQQVTLSCSPISGHRSVSWYQQTPGQGLQFLFEYFSETQRNKGNFPGRFSGRQFSNSRSEMNVSTLELGDSALYLCASSFLQGSDYGYTFGSGTRLTVV.

J is TRBJ1-6 and V is TRBV4-3; 9 nucleotides match TRBD1. Germline V lookup: CDR1 LGHNA, CDR2 YSLEER. This CDR3 spans 18 amino acids. Unmatched junction bases numbered 11, after V lost 0 bases and J lost 8 bases. The CDR3 DNA sequence: TGCGCCAGCAGCCAAGATGCGACCCCCGGGACAGGGCATTCACCCCTCCACTTT. This encodes CASSQDATPGTGHSPLHF.

The gene calls are TRBV6-5 and TRBJ1-6; no firm D call. Trimming took off 2 bases at V and 7 bases at J, with 15 bases between the two ends. This CDR3 region has 16 residues. Germline V lookup: CDR1 MNHEY, CDR2 SVGAGI. The CDR3 DNA sequence: TGTGCCAGCAGTTACCTCGACGGCCGCAGGAATTCACCCCTCCACTTT. Translated, it gives CASSYLDGRRNSPLHF.